These T cell receptor beta chains were read from a single sample in a study of blood T cell repertoires in COVID-19. TCRdb's table, derived via immunoSEQ multiplex PCR, lists solely in-frame clones and lacks some. The sample has around 150,000 clones, over 60% seen once; the top ten hold more than 8.5%. Sequencing was done on a sample of peripheral blood. These TCRs come from a woman aged 45-65 years with active or convalescent COVID-19. The conserved cysteine and the conserved F or W are not part of the CDR3 here. Fields, in order: J gene, V gene, CDR3 protein.

TRBJ2-3 TRBV28 ASNPTGGTDTQY
TRBJ2-7 TRBV19 ASSPAGTGDFLSSYEQY
TRBJ1-2 TRBV4-3 ASSQGDNRGRDGYT
TRBJ1-1 TRBV19 ASTPWGRENTEAF
TRBJ1-1 TRBV29-1 SVREGNTEAF
TRBJ1-2 TRBV29-1 SVDSGAIPVNYGYT
TRBJ2-5 TRBV7-7 ASSGSLDRQETQY
TRBJ2-1 TRBV4-3 ASSLTSGGLAEQF
TRBJ2-7 TRBV7-2 ASRDRGSSSYEQY
TRBJ2-1 TRBV4-3 ASSQVGQGLNEQF
TRBJ1-1 TRBV9 ASSPLGQGPEAF
TRBJ1-2 TRBV6-5 ASSSVVSGYT
TRBJ1-5 TRBV27 ASSLWGGKPQH
TRBJ2-1 TRBV6-1 ASSEMVGGLYNEQF
TRBJ1-4 TRBV7-9 ASSSLSGQVSEKLF
TRBJ2-7 TRBV30 AWSQGREQY
TRBJ2-4 TRBV30 AWSEGAGVVKNIQY
TRBJ2-1 TRBV2 ASTRTGAGRLEQF
TRBJ2-3 TRBV6-5 ASSHTDTQY
TRBJ2-5 TRBV2 ASSGGLNRRTQETQY
TRBJ2-7 TRBV7-8 ASSFPADGGSYEQY
TRBJ2-7 TRBV7-9 ASSPELVEQY
TRBJ1-2 TRBV4-3 ASSQGGTGGFYGYT
TRBJ1-1 TRBV30 AWSRGNLNTEAF
TRBJ2-5 TRBV19 ASSTGRGGTQY
TRBJ2-5 TRBV28 ASSFHQGRETQY
TRBJ1-4 TRBV5-5 ASSLGGQGEKLF